This TCR beta chain appears in the sequencing data of a study of T cells after yellow fever vaccination. MiXCR, applied by TCRdb to the 5' RACE reads, yields one record per CDR3 protein. Seen here are 620,000 or so distinct CDR3 sequences, around an eighth observed once, and the top ten hold about 15%. As to this clonotype: The antigen remains unidentified.

Whole-study findings and limits: Researchers report a weaker secondary response that nonetheless peaked faster, day 5 versus 15.

V shed 5 bases, J shed 7 bases, and the junction held 12 bases outside the gene matches. This CDR3 has 16 amino acids. V usage is TRBV12-3 or TRBV12-4 and J usage is TRBJ2-1, with TRBD2 matching 9 bases. This TCR came from a man aged 25 to 40 who received the YFV17D yellow fever vaccine. The sample in question was PBMCs, obtained on the day of the yellow fever booster vaccination. The CDR3 sequence is CASSLSRRGLANEQFF. The CDR3 nucleotides are TGTGCCAGCAGTCTTTCCCGCCGCGGACTAGCGAATGAGCAGTTCTTC.